Given below is one T cell receptor beta chain in context. Germline V lookup: CDR1 SEHNR, CDR2 FQNEAQ (reference sequence). This CDR3 comprises 15 residues. Trimming cost V 6 bases and J 2 bases; bases outside gene matches: 9. The data originate from a study of blood T cell repertoires in COVID-19. Among Cohort 3 donors, those recovered had two negative PCRs, clearance, or symptom resolution. Sequenced by immunoSEQ multiplex PCR; TCRdb stores in-frame clones only, minus some. The sample lists approximately 330,000 clones; roughly nine tenths were seen once. The TCR comes from a woman aged 30 to 39 who had recovered from COVID-19. This rearrangement joins TRBV7-9 to TRBJ2-7; TRBD1 matches at 8 bases. The sequencing input was PBMCs or T cells enriched from blood (not recorded which). The CDR3 protein is CASSSPGTGAYEQYF. In DNA form, the CDR3 reads TGTGCCAGCAGTTCCCCCGGGACAGGAGCCTACGAGCAGTACTTC.